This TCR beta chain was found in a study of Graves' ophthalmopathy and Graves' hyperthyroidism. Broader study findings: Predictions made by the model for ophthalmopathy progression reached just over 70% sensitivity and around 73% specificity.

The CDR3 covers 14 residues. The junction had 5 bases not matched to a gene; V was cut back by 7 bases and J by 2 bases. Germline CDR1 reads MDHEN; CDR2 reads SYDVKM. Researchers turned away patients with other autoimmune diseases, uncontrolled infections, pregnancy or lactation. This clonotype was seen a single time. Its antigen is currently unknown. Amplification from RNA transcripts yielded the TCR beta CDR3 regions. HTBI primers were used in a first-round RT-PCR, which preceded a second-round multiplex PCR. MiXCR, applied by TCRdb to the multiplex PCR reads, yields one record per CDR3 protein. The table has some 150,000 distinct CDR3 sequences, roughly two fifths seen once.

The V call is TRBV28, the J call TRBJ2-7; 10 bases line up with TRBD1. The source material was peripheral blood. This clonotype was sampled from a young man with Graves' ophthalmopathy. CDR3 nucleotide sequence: TGTGCCAGCAACGCTGGACAGGGGGCCTACGAGCAGTACTTC. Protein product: CASNAGQGAYEQYF.